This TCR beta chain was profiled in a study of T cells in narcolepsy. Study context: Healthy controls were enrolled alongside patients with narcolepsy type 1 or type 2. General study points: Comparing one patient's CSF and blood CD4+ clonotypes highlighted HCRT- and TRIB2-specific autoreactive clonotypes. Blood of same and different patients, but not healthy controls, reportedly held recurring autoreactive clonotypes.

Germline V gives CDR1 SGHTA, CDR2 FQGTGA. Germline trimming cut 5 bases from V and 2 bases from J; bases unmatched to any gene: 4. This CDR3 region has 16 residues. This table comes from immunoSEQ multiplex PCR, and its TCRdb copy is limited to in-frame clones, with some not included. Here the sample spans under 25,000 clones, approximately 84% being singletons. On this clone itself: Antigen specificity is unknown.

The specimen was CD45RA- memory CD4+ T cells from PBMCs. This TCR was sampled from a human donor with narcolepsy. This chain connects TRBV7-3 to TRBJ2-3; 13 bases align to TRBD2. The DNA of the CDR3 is TGTGCCAGCAGCAGTGGACTAGCGGGGGTCACAGATACGCAGTATTTT. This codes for CASSSGLAGVTDTQYF.